Each of the 27 T cell receptor beta chains below was sequenced from the same sample in a study of T cell responses to AZD1222 COVID-19 vaccine. The protocol was immunoSEQ multiplex PCR, while the TCRdb copy is restricted to in-frame clones and leaves out a portion. The table lists 120,000 to 150,000 clones, about 86% of them singletons. This specimen was peripheral blood, taken 28 days after the second AZD1222 dose. The receptor source for this set is an adult who received the AZD1222 COVID-19 vaccine.

This chain connects TRBV11-2 to TRBJ1-1; D unclear. V was clipped by 3 bases and J by 4 bases, with 18 bases between them. The CDR3 totals 16 residues. Germline V gene sequence: CDR1 SGHAT, CDR2 FQNNGV. The CDR3, as DNA: TGTGCCAGCAGCTTGTGGCCTCTGGGAAGAGCCACTGAAGCTTTCTTT. The encoded protein is CASSLWPLGRATEAFF.

The V call is TRBV25-1, the J call TRBJ2-7, with D possibly matching TRBD2 (5 bases). V was pared by 4 bases and J by 3 bases, with 16 bases between. This CDR3 has 15 residues. Germline V CDR1 and CDR2: MGHDK, SYGVNS. DNA of the CDR3: TGTGCCAGCAGTGGGTGGTCCGGGGTTTTCTACGAGCAGTACTTC. It codes for CASSGWSGVFYEQYF.

Of note for this clone: A junction end diverges from the germline sequence, so it may reflect a read error. This chain connects TRBV7-7 to TRBJ2-1, with a possible D match to TRBD1 (9 bases). The CDR3 has 16 residues. Germline assignment: CDR1 SSHAT and CDR2 FNYEAQ (reference sequence). The CDR3 region is CASSLAGQGSYNEQFF. CDR3 in DNA: TGTGCTAGCAGCTTAGCGGGACAGGGTTCCTACAATGAGCAGTTCTTC.

The chain couples TRBV6-5 to TRBJ2-3; 9 bases fit TRBD2. The CDR3 is 16 amino acids. The germline V gene has CDR1 MNHEY and CDR2 SVGAGI. J lost 0 bases, V lost 2 bases, and 3 bases had no gene match. The CDR3 nucleotides read TGTGCCAGCAGTTACCCCACTAGCGGGAGCACAGATACGCAGTATTTT. Protein sequence: CASSYPTSGSTDTQYF.

CDR3 bases: TGTGCCAGCAGACCGGGACAGGGCCGGTCCTACGAGCAGTACTTC. Amino acids: CASRPGQGRSYEQYF. The chain combines TRBV11-2 with TRBJ2-7, with 9 bases aligning to TRBD1. CDR3 length equals 15 residues. Germline values: CDR1 SGHAT, CDR2 FQNNGV. Trimming cost V 6 bases and J 1 base; bases outside gene matches: 7.

The genes are TRBV7-8 and TRBJ1-5; D is ambiguous. The germline V and J ends were trimmed by 4 bases and 0 bases, with 22 bases remaining between them. Looked up from germline, CDR1 is SGHVS and CDR2 is FQNEAQ. The CDR3 is made up of 19 amino acids. The CDR3, as DNA: TGTGCCAGCAGCTGGCCGGGCTACGAGAGGGTCAATAGCAATCAGCCCCAGCATTTT. Translating gives CASSWPGYERVNSNQPQHF.

The V and J genes are TRBV5-3 and TRBJ2-7; 9 positions match TRBD2. TRBV5-3 is placed among ORFs of uncertain function. V shed 10 bases and J 4 bases; nucleotides not matched to a gene: 9. The CDR3 loop spans 13 amino acids. The CDR3 DNA follows: TGTGCCTGGGGTAGCGGGAGCGTATACGAGCAGTACTTC. The encoded protein is CAWGSGSVYEQYF.

As for this clone: Germline and junction disagree at one end, which may indicate a read error. The gene calls are TRBV6-1 and TRBJ2-7; 7 bases are a match to TRBD1. Germline CDR1 is MNHNS and CDR2 is SASEGT. This CDR3 is 13 amino acids long. This chain's CDR3 is CASREGQDYEQYF. DNA for the CDR3: TGTGCCAGCAGGGAAGGACAGGACTACGAGCAGTACTTC.

Points on this clone: The identical CDR3 is also encoded by other nucleotide sequences in the sample. The chain recombines TRBV30 with TRBJ1-4, with unresolved D. Trimming stripped 5 bases from V and 7 bases from J, with 14 bases between. Germline values: CDR1 GTSNPN, CDR2 SVGIG (reference sequence). The CDR3 runs 13 residues. The CDR3: CAWSRRRGEKLFF. CDR3 DNA sequence: TGTGCCTGGTCCCGGAGGCGGGGTGAAAAACTGTTTTTT.

V usage is TRBV27 and J usage is TRBJ1-1; possible D gene TRBD1, 6 bases. Germline values: CDR1 MNHEY, CDR2 SMNVEV (reference sequence). The CDR3 sequence is 14 residues long. V was clipped by 6 bases and J by 4 bases, with 15 bases between them. DNA of the CDR3: TGTGCCAGCAGGCCTGCCCCCAGGGGCACTGAAGCTTTCTTT. This sequence encodes CASRPAPRGTEAFF.

The V gene is TRBV6-1, the J gene TRBJ2-7; 10 positions agree with TRBD1. In germline, CDR1 is MNHNS, CDR2 SASEGT. The length of the CDR3 is 17 residues. Trimming cost V 2 bases and J 1 base; bases outside gene matches: 8. The CDR3 sequence: CASSEPGTGVSSYEQYF. The CDR3, as DNA: TGTGCCAGCAGTGAACCCGGGACAGGGGTCTCTTCCTACGAGCAGTACTTC.

The chain has TRBV2 and TRBJ1-6; D gene ambiguous. The CDR3 runs 15 residues. Germline assignment: CDR1 SNHLY and CDR2 FYNNEI. Trimming pared 5 bases from V and 0 bases from J, leaving 8 bases between. The CDR3 loop reads CASSLASSYNSPLHF. CDR3 DNA sequence: TGTGCCAGCAGTTTGGCGAGCTCCTATAATTCACCCCTCCACTTT.

V usage is TRBV19 and J usage is TRBJ1-5; no clear D. V lost 2 bases and J lost 0, with 8 bases in between. This CDR3 contains 15 residues. Per germline, CDR1 LNHDA and CDR2 SQIVND (reference sequence). Here the CDR3 reads CASSIKGFSNQPQHF. The CDR3 DNA sequence: TGTGCCAGTAGTATAAAGGGTTTTAGCAATCAGCCCCAGCATTTT.

The rearrangement joins TRBV9 to TRBJ1-5; TRBD1 matches 9 bases. V lost 3 bases and J lost 2; bases outside the gene matches: 24. Germline assignment: CDR1 SGDLS and CDR2 YYNGEE. The CDR3 is made up of 22 amino acids. CDR3 DNA: TGTGCCAGCAGCGCACGACCTCATCTCCGGGACAGGGAAAAGGGTGGCAATCAGCCCCAGCATTTT. Residues: CASSARPHLRDREKGGNQPQHF.

The CDR3 reads CASSDVGHTDTQYF. CDR3 nucleotides: TGTGCCAGCAGTGACGTAGGGCATACAGATACGCAGTATTTT. The chain combines TRBV25-1 with TRBJ2-3; no clear D gene. The V gene lost 3 bases and the J gene lost 3 bases, with 10 bases spanning the gap. CDR3 length equals 14 residues. In germline, CDR1 is MGHDK, CDR2 SYGVNS.

The V call is TRBV10-2, the J call TRBJ2-7, with a possible D match to TRBD2 (6 bases). Deletions cut 7 bases from V and 0 bases from J, with 13 bases between. From germline, CDR1 is WSHSY and CDR2 SAAADI. This CDR3 is 14 amino acids long. The CDR3 region has the DNA TGCGCCAGCACCCCGGGACTGATCTCCTACGAGCAGTACTTC. Protein sequence: CASTPGLISYEQYF.

This clone was picked up many times. V and J are TRBV4-1 and TRBJ1-4; 7 positions agree with TRBD1. The CDR3 has 16 amino acids. V trimming: 2 bases; J trimming: 7 bases; junction bases outside the gene matches: 10. Germline V gene sequence: CDR1 MGHRA, CDR2 YSYEKL. This CDR3 reads CASSQTPAGGLEKLFF. CDR3 DNA sequence: TGCGCCAGCAGCCAAACCCCCGCAGGGGGACTTGAAAAACTGTTTTTT.

This clone has a single count. This chain uses TRBV29-1 with TRBJ2-1, with a tentative D call TRBD2 (5 bases). Trimming removed 5 bases from V and 3 bases from J, with 11 bases in between. This CDR3 spans 13 amino acids. Germline CDR1 SQVTM, CDR2 ANQGSEA. The CDR3 DNA reads TGCAGCGTTAGAGCGGAAAACTACAATGAGCAGTTCTTC. This encodes CSVRAENYNEQFF.

The genes are TRBV11-2 and TRBJ2-7; D call uncertain. Trimming cost V 4 bases and J 2 bases, with 12 bases left between them. The CDR3 runs 14 residues. Germline V gene sequence: CDR1 SGHAT, CDR2 FQNNGV. For the CDR3, the DNA is TGTGCCAGCAGCTCTACAAGTGGGACCTACGAGCAGTACTTC. Translating it yields CASSSTSGTYEQYF.

DNA of the CDR3: TGTGCCAGCAGCCAAGAAATGGGACAGACTTTCACTGAAGCTTTCTTT. The encoded protein is CASSQEMGQTFTEAFF. The chain recombines TRBV3-1 (or the pseudogene TRBV3-2) with TRBJ1-1; TRBD1 agrees at 7 bases. After removal of 0 bases from V and 4 bases from J, the junction contained 8 bases not matched to a gene. Germline V CDR1 and CDR2: LGHDT, YNNKEL (reference sequence). The CDR3 runs 16 residues.

The chain combines TRBV5-6 with TRBJ1-3; D remains unclear. The CDR3 contains 14 residues. V was cut by 2 bases and J by 1 base, with 7 bases left in between. Germline CDR1 is SGHDT and CDR2 is YYEEEE. The CDR3 DNA reads as TGTGCCAGCAGCTTCCCTGTATCTGGAAACACCATATATTTT. As protein: CASSFPVSGNTIYF.

This chain uses TRBV7-8 with TRBJ2-1; 11 bases align to TRBD2. Looked up from germline, CDR1 is SGHVS and CDR2 is FQNEAQ. The V segment lost 2 bases and the J segment 6 bases; nucleotides outside the gene matches: 15. The CDR3 covers 19 residues. CDR3 DNA: TGTGCCAGCAGCTTACTGGGGACGGTCCCTAGCGGGGGGAGCAATGAGCAGTTCTTC. This translates into CASSLLGTVPSGGSNEQFF.

This clone was seen only once. The CDR3 nucleotides read TGTGCCAGCAGCTTGGCCGAAGTTAGGCTAGCGGGGATGCAGTTCTTC. It codes for CASSLAEVRLAGMQFF. V is TRBV5-4 and J is TRBJ2-1; TRBD2 matches at 9 bases. Germline V gene lookup returns CDR1 SGHNT and CDR2 YYREEE (reference sequence). CDR3 size: 16 residues. The V segment lost 0 bases and the J segment 12 bases; nucleotides outside the gene matches: 13.

This clone appeared a single time. The V gene is TRBV6-5, the J gene TRBJ1-4; the D gene is possibly TRBD1 (6 bases). Trimming took off 6 bases at V and 7 bases at J, with 18 bases between the two ends. CDR1 and CDR2 (germline): MNHEY, SVGAGI. This CDR3 comprises 15 residues. The CDR3 DNA reads TGTGCCAGCAGCTGGGGGGGCTCAGGGCCTGAAAAACTGTTTTTT. This translates into CASSWGGSGPEKLFF.

The gene calls are TRBV18 and TRBJ1-2; D uncertain. Germline assignment: CDR1 KGHSH and CDR2 LQKENI. CDR3 length: 14 residues. Between the trimmed V and J ends, which lost 3 bases and 5 bases, there was a span of 13 bases. Here the CDR3 reads CASSPLAVPYGYTF. DNA of the CDR3: TGTGCCAGCTCACCCCTTGCTGTCCCATATGGCTACACCTTC.

The chain carries TRBV6-5 and TRBJ1-3, with D uncertain. CDR1 MNHEY and CDR2 SVGAGI come from the germline V gene. Trimming stripped 6 bases from V and 0 bases from J, with 12 bases between. The CDR3 is made up of 15 amino acids. The chain's CDR3 is CASRNTRISGNTIYF. For the CDR3, the DNA is TGTGCCAGCAGAAATACAAGAATCTCTGGAAACACCATATATTTT.

The chain links TRBV13 to TRBJ1-1; D is unresolved. The V gene's germline CDR1 is PRHDT and CDR2 FYEKMQ (reference sequence). Trimming shortened V by 2 bases and J by 4 bases, and 5 bases separated the two germline ends. This CDR3 spans 12 amino acids. CDR3 coding DNA: TGTGCCAGCAGCTTATCAGGCACTGAAGCTTTCTTT. The encoded protein is CASSLSGTEAFF.